What follows is one T cell receptor beta chain and its context. Its antigen is still unknown. After removal of 7 bases from V and 4 bases from J, the junction contained 19 bases not matched to a gene. Germline assignment: CDR1 MDHEN and CDR2 SYDVKM. This CDR3 has 17 residues. The data originate from a study of OX40 agonist ivuxolimab in advanced cancers. Study-wide background: The patients received ivuxolimab by intravenous route every 2 weeks at 0.01 to 10 mg/kg. Age averaged about 60 years (range roughly 23 to 85), and roughly 80% were male.

Clones were sequenced by immunoSEQ multiplex PCR, and TCRdb holds only the in-frame ones, with some missing. The sample records under 40,000 clones, around 87% being singletons. Study results and caveats: The antigens recognized by the expanded peripheral T cells, that is their antigen specificity, were not determined.

Source: CD4+ or CD8+ T cells sorted from blood, taken in a trial of the OX40 agonist ivuxolimab. This chain connects TRBV28 to TRBJ2-7; TRBD1 agrees at 7 bases. The source of this sequence is an adult with an advanced solid tumor such as melanoma, head and neck, liver or kidney cancer. The CDR3 sequence is CASKGTHWDRVLYEQYF. Here the CDR3 DNA reads TGTGCCAGCAAGGGGACACATTGGGACAGAGTGTTATACGAGCAGTACTTC.